This TCR beta chain appears in the sequencing data of a study of T cell responses to AZD1222 COVID-19 vaccine. Deletions cut 8 bases from V and 4 bases from J, with 26 bases between. The germline V gene encodes CDR1 GTSNPN and CDR2 SVGIG (reference sequence). The CDR3 totals 17 residues. The method was immunoSEQ multiplex PCR; TCRdb's version includes in-frame clones alone and lacks a portion of them. The sample includes about 120,000 clones, roughly nine tenths seen only once; the top ten take 1.5% to 2%. The chain carries TRBV30 and TRBJ2-2; tentatively, D is TRBD1 or TRBD2 (5 bases each). This TCR was sampled from an adult who received the AZD1222 COVID-19 vaccine. The sequenced sample was peripheral blood, obtained 28 days after the second AZD1222 dose. The CDR3, as DNA: TGTGCCCCCCGAGGGGAGCGGAGAAGGGCTGGCACCGGGGAGCTGTTTTTT. Protein product: CAPRGERRRAGTGELFF.